The present entry profiles one TCR beta chain with its context. This clonotype has ten or more counts. Its antigen is not yet known. Base qualities are missing; no much larger clone stands one base away. This specimen comes from a study of regulatory T cells in long-lasting Graves disease (dated by TCRdb to about 2021). Concerning the study at large: Persistent Graves' disease was defined as persistently positive TSH receptor autoantibodies together with antithyroid drug treatment for over 5 years. The study took place in China and was registered as a clinical trial. A total of 33 samples underwent TCR sequencing, from about 13 patients with persistent Graves' disease and around 20 patients with newly diagnosed Graves' disease. On average, persistent Graves' disease patients in the clinical cohort had been on antithyroid drugs for eight to twelve years. Persistent Graves' disease patients were compared with newly diagnosed Graves' disease patients by peripheral blood TCR sequencing and RNA sequencing.

Results and caveats for the whole study, not just this receptor: Peripheral blood alone was examined, since thyroid tissue, which constituted the primary lesion, could not be accessed. Sequencing and analysis were restricted to the TCR beta chain. Compared with newly diagnosed patients, persistent Graves' disease patients had lower TCR Shannon entropy and fewer highly expanded clones, which suggests clonal expansion. As a limitation, the authors acknowledged that the small sample size may reduce accuracy. A larger number of public clonotypes was shared among persistent patients (around 2,700) than among newly diagnosed patients (approximately 930). TRBV28, TRBJ1-2 and TRBJ2-5 were preferentially used in persistent disease, while TRBV20-1 and TRBJ2-1 were favored in newly diagnosed disease.

Library preparation used multiplex PCR. Instrument on record: Illumina HiSeq 4000. iRepertoire HTBI primers and Arm-PCR amplification of CDR3 regions were used to construct TCR beta libraries. Before sequencing, the PCR products went through gel purification. Under the source paper's analysis protocol: Gene usage analysis of CDR3 amino acid clonotypes used the approximately 56 TRBV and some 13 TRBJ segments found across samples. COPE and FqMerger were used to merge the filtered high-quality paired reads into contigs. BLAST was used to align contigs to the IMGT TRBV, TRBD and TRBJ reference genes, and CDR3 was defined following IMGT. Any clonotype with a frequency above 0.1% was classified as a highly expanded clone. Repertoire diversity was measured by Shannon entropy, and V-J evenness by the Gini coefficient. A clonotype found in more than one individual was treated as public. Through fastp at Q25 and MiXCR, TCRdb rebuilt clones from the public reads, retaining in-frame beta chains. Rows matching on CDR3 protein sequence are summarized as one entry with the most common DNA and genes. The V and J calls come from TCRdb's annotation, not from the publication. This sample gives approximately 500,000 distinct CDR3 sequences in total; roughly 21% of them show up just once. The ten most abundant clones make up 7.1% of the sample.

This specimen's time point label, per the study, means: persistent/refractory GD, antithyroid drugs over 5 years with positive TRAb. For both TCR sequencing and RNA sequencing, RNA was extracted from PBMCs using TRIzol. Graves' disease was diagnosed according to American Thyroid Association guidelines. The patients came from an endocrinology department in Xi'an, China. Each patient gave 7.5 to 10 milliliters of peripheral blood, collected in an EDTA anticoagulant tube. PBMCs were isolated by Ficoll Paque Plus density gradient separation without further T cell sorting. An Agilent 2100 Bioanalyzer and agarose gel were used to assess RNA quality, and a NanoDrop 2000 was used to measure RNA concentration. A distance of 10 bases separates the germline ends of V and J, which lose 3 bases and 8 bases respectively. Taken from the germline V gene, the CDR1 and CDR2 loops are SGHTA and FQGNSA. The CDR3 runs 13 residues from the cysteine to the phenylalanine. Only the CDR3 region is kept as DNA, spanning 39 bases read in frame from base 1.

This TCR derives from a female donor with Graves disease. The chain joins TRBV7-2 to TRBJ1-4; TRBD1 is possibly the D segment (5 matching bases). This material consisted of peripheral blood mononuclear cells (PBMCs), taken when the disease was refractory, from a patient treated with antithyroid drugs. The CDR3 protein is CASSLEKGEKLFF. The bases read TGTGCCAGCAGCTTGGAGAAGGGGGAAAAACTGTTTTTT. The full variable domain, completed from the reference TRBV7-2 and TRBJ1-4 proteins outside the CDR3, reads GAGVSQSPSNKVTEKGKDVELRCDPISGHTALYWYRQSLGQGLEFLIYFQGNSAPDKSGLPSDRFSAERTGGSVSTLTIQRTQQEDSAVYLCASSLEKGEKLFFGSGTQLSVL.